This TCR beta chain was sequenced for a study of blood T cells in healthy people across ages. Study outcomes and limitations: The donors' CMV status was not determined, possibly confounding changes in expanded clonotypes.

About this clonotype itself: Antigen unknown.

Then a second PCR, running about 6 to 12 cycles, was carried out with a sample-barcoded 5' primer and a J-beta primer mix. A template-switch adaptor that had 12 random nucleotides put a tag on each cDNA molecule. TCRdb reanalysed the 5' RACE reads using MiXCR and keeps one entry per CDR3 protein. There are over 1,300,000 distinct CDR3 sequences in the sample; 59% occur only once, and over 6.5% lies in the top ten. The germline V gene encodes CDR1 SGHRS and CDR2 YFSETQ. The CDR3 contains 15 residues. Trimming cost V 1 base and J 8 bases; bases outside gene matches: 7. The material sequenced was blood. The clonotype comes from a man aged 18 to 29 in good health. This chain links TRBV5-1 with TRBJ2-1; TRBD1 agrees at 9 bases. The CDR3: CASSLTGGYLDEQFF. In nucleotides, the CDR3 is TGCGCCAGCAGCTTGACAGGGGGCTACTTAGATGAGCAGTTCTTC.